The 5 T cell receptor beta chains presented below share a single source sample, sequenced in a study of T cell repertoires in cytomegalovirus infection. TCRdb independently ran MiXCR on the reads; one entry per CDR3 protein. The sample lists 650,000 to 850,000 distinct CDR3 sequences, 25% to 30% occurring once. The antigens of these receptors remain unknown. The sample was cultured CD8+ T cells from PBMCs, taken from culture after CMV antigen stimulation. The receptors here all came from a human donor in good health (CMV status not recorded). Some clones in this sample may be carry-over from other donors' samples.

This clonotype showed up many times. At one end, the junction sequence differs from germline, possibly due to a read error. This chain connects TRBV7-7 to TRBJ2-2; no definite D call. Germline V CDR1 and CDR2: SSHAT, FNYEAQ (reference sequence). The CDR3 is 14 amino acids. CDR3 sequence (DNA): TGTGCTAGCAGCTTAGCCAGCAACACCGGGGAGCTGTTTTTT. It specifies CASSLASNTGELFF.

The chain links TRBV6-2 or TRBV6-3 to TRBJ2-1; D tentatively reads TRBD1 or TRBD2 (5 bases each). The V end lost 5 bases, the J end lost 8 bases, and 13 bases lay between the germline ends. Germline V gene data show CDR1 as MNHEY and CDR2 as SVGEGT. The length of the CDR3 is 13 residues. CDR3 protein: CASSARGSHEQFF. In DNA, the CDR3 is TGTGCCAGCAGTGCCCGGGGCAGCCATGAGCAGTTCTTC.

This clonotype was counted ten times or more. The chain combines TRBV12-3 or TRBV12-4 with TRBJ1-4; D is ambiguous. The V end lost 7 bases, the J end lost 12 bases, and 12 bases lay between the germline ends. The CDR3 runs to 11 residues. DNA for the CDR3: TGTGCCAGCACCAGCGGCGGGGAACTGTTTTTT. It yields the protein CASTSGGELFF.

J is TRBJ2-7 and V is TRBV12-3 or TRBV12-4; 8 bases map to TRBD1. The ends lost 9 bases at V and 0 bases at J; junction bases unmatched: 7. The CDR3 spans 14 residues. Here the CDR3 reads CARPTGVSSYEQYV. CDR3 nucleotides: TGTGCCAGACCGACAGGGGTAAGCTCCTACGAGCAGTACGTC.

This clonotype occurred a few times. The chain employs TRBV12-3 or TRBV12-4 and TRBJ2-7; D perhaps matches TRBD1 (6 bases). The CDR3 covers 12 residues. Trimming took 6 bases from V and 6 from J, leaving 12 bases between them. CDR3 protein: CASSPTGSEQYF. The CDR3 DNA is TGTGCCAGCAGCCCAACAGGGAGCGAGCAGTACTTC.